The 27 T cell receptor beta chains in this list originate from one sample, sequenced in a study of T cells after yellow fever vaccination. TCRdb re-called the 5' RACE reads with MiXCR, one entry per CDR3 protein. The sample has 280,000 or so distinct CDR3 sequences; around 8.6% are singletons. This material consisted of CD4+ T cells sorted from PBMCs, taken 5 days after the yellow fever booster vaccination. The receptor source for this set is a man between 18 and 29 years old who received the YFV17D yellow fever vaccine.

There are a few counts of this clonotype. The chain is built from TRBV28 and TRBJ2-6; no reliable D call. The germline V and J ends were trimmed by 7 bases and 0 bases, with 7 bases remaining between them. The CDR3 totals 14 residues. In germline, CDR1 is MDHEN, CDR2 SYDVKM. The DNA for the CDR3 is TGTGCCAGCACCCCAAGCTCTGGGGCCAACGTCCTGACTTTC. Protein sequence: CASTPSSGANVLTF.

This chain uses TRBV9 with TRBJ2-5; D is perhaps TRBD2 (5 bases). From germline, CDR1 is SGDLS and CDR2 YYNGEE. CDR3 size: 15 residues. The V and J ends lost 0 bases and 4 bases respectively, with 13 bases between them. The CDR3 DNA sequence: TGTGCCAGCAGCGTAGCGGGCGGTGAGGGAGAGACCCAGTACTTC. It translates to CASSVAGGEGETQYF.

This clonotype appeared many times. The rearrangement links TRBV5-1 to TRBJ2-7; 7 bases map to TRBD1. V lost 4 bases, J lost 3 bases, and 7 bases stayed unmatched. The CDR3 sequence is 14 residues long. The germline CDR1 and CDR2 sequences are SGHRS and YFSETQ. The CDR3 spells CASSGRGPVYEQYF. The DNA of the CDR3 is TGCGCCAGCAGCGGTAGGGGGCCGGTCTACGAGCAGTACTTC.

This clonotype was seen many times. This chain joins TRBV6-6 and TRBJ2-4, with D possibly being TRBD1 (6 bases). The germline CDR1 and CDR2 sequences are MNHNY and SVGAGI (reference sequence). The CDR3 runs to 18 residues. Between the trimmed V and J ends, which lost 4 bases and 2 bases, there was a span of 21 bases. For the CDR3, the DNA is TGTGCCAGCAGTTCCTTTTCTCAGGGGCTTCCTACCAAAAACATTCAGTACTTC. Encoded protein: CASSSFSQGLPTKNIQYF.

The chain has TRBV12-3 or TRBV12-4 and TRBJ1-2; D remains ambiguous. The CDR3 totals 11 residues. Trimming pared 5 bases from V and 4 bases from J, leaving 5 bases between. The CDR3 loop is CASSIGYGYTF. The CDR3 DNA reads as TGTGCCAGCAGTATCGGCTATGGCTACACCTTC.

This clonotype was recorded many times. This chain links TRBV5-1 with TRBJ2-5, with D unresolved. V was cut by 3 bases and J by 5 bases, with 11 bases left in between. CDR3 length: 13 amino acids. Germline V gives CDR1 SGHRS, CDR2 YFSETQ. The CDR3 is CASSSSLSETQYF. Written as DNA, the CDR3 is TGCGCCAGCAGCTCGTCCCTTAGTGAGACCCAGTACTTC.

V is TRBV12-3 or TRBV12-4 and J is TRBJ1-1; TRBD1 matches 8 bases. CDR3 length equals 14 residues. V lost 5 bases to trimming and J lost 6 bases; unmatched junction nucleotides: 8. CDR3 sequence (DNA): TGTGCCAGCAGTGTGACAGGGGAATTGGCTGAAGCTTTCTTT. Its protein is CASSVTGELAEAFF.

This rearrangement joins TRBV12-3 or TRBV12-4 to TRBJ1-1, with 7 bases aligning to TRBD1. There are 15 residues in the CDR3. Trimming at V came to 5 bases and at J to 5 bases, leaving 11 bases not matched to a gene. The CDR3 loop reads CASSVRGRGRTEAFF. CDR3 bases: TGTGCCAGCAGTGTGCGTGGCAGGGGGAGGACTGAAGCTTTCTTT.

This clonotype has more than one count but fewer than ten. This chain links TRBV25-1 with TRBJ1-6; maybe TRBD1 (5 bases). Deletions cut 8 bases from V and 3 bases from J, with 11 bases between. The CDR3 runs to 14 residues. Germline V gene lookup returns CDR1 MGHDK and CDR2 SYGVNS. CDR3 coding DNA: TGTGCCAGCGGGGACGGCCACTATAATTCACCCCTCCACTTT. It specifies CASGDGHYNSPLHF.

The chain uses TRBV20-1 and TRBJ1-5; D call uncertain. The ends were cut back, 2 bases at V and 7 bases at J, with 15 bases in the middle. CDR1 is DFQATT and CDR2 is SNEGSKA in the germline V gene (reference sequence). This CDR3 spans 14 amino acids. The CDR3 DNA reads TGCAGTGCTAGAAGGCATGTTAACGTGCAGCCCCAGCATTTT. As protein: CSARRHVNVQPQHF.

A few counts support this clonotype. CDR3 sequence (DNA): TGTGCCAGCTCACCACCCGGGTATCAGGCCACTGAAGCTTTCTTT. As protein: CASSPPGYQATEAFF. The chain combines TRBV18 with TRBJ1-1; D is undetermined. The V gene lost 0 bases and the J gene lost 4 bases, with 12 bases spanning the gap. Looked up from germline, CDR1 is KGHSH and CDR2 is LQKENI. The CDR3 runs to 15 residues.

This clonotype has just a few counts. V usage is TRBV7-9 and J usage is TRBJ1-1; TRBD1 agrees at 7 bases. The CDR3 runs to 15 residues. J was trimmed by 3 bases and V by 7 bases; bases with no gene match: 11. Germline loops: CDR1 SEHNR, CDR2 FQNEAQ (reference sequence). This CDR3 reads CASTPPGQVYTEAFF. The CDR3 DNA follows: TGTGCCAGCACCCCCCCAGGACAGGTGTACACTGAAGCTTTCTTT.

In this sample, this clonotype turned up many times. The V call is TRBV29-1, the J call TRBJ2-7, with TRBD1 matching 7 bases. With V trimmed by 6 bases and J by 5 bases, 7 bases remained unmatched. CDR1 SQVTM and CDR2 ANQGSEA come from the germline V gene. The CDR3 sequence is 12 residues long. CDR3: CSVVRDRDEQYF. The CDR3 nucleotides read TGCAGCGTGGTAAGAGACAGGGACGAGCAGTACTTC.

CDR3 region: CASSQDIENTQYF. Written as DNA, the CDR3 is TGTGCCAGCAGCCAAGATATCGAGAATACGCAGTATTTT. The rearrangement uses TRBV14 and TRBJ2-3; unclear D gene. CDR1 is SGHDN, CDR2 FVKESK, per germline. Between the trimmed V and J ends, which lost 0 bases and 7 bases, there was a span of 8 bases. The CDR3 consists of 13 residues. Looking up the rest from reference TRBV14 and TRBJ2-3 gives the full variable domain: EAGVTQFPSHSVIEKGQTVTLRCDPISGHDNLYWYRRVMGKEIKFLLHFVKESKQDESGMPNNRFLAERTGGTYSTLKVQPAELEDSGVYFCASSQDIENTQYFGPGTRLTVL.

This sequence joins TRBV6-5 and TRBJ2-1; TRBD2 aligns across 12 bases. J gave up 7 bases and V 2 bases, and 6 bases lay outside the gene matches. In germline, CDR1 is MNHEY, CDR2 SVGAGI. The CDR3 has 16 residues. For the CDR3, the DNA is TGTGCCAGCAGTTACGGGCTAGCGGGGGGGTTAAATGAGCAGTTCTTC. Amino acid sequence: CASSYGLAGGLNEQFF.

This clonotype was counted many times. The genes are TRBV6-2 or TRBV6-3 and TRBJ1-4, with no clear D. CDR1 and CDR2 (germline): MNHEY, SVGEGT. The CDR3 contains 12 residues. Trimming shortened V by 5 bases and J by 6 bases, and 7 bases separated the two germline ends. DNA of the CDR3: TGTGCCAGCAGTCCCGCGGATGAAAAACTGTTTTTT. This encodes CASSPADEKLFF.

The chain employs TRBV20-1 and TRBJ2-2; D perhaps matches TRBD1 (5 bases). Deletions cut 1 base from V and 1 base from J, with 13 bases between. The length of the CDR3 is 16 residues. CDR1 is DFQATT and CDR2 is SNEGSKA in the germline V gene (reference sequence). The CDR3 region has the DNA TGCAGTGCTAGAGCTCACGGCAGGGAGAACACCGGGGAGCTGTTTTTT. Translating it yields CSARAHGRENTGELFF.

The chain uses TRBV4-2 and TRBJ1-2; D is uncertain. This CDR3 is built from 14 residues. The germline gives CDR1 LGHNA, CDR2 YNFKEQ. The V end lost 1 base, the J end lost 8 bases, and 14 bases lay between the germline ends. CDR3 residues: CASSQGLSTGGYTF. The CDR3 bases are TGTGCCAGCAGCCAAGGGTTGAGTACTGGAGGCTACACCTTC.

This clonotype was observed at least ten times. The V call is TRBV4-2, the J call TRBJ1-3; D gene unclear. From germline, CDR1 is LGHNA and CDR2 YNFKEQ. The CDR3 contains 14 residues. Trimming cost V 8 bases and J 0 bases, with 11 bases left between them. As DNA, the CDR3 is TGTGCCAGCGGACCCGTCGGCTCTGGAAACACCATATATTTT. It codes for CASGPVGSGNTIYF.

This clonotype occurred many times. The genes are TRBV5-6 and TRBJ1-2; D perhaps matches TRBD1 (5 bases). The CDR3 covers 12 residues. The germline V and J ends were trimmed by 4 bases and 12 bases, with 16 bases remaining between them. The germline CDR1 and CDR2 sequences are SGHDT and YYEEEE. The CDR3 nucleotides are TGTGCCAGCAGCGCGCGGGCGGGGGAACACACCTTC. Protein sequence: CASSARAGEHTF.

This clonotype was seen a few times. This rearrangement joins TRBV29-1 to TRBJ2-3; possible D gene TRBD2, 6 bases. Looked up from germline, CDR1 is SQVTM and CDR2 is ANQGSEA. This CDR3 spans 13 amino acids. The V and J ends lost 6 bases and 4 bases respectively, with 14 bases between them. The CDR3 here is CSVGGFLADTQYF. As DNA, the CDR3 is TGCAGCGTGGGGGGTTTCCTGGCAGATACGCAGTATTTT.

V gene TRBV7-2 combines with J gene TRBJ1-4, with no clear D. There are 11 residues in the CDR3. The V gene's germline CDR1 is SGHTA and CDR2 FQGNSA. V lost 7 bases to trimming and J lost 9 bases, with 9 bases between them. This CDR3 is CASTSGKKLFF. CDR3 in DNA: TGTGCCAGCACGTCGGGTAAAAAACTGTTTTTT.

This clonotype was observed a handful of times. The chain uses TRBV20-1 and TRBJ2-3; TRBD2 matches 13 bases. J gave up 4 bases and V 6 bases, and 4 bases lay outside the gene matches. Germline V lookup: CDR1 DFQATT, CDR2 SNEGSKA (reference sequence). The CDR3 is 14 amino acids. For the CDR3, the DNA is TGCAGTGCAATACTAGCGGGGGGGGCAGATACGCAGTATTTT. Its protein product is CSAILAGGADTQYF.

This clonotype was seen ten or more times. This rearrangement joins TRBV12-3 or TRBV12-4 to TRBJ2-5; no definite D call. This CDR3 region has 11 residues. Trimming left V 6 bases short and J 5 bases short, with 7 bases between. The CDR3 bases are TGTGCCAGCAGGCTTAGCGAGACCCAGTACTTC. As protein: CASRLSETQYF.

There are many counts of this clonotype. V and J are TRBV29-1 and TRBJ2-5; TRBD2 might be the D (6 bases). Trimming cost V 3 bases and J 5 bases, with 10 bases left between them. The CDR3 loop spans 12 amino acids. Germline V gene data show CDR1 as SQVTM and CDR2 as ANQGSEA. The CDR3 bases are TGCAGCGTTGACAGCGGGTTGGAGACCCAGTACTTC. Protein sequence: CSVDSGLETQYF.

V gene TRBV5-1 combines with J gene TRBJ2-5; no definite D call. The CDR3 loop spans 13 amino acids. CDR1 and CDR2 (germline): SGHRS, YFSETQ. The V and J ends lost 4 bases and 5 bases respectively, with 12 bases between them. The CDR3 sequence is CASSTRPWETQYF. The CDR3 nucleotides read TGCGCCAGCAGCACGCGCCCCTGGGAGACCCAGTACTTC.

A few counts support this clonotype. The CDR3 DNA follows: TGTGCCAGCAGTGAAATAGAGGGGGAGGGCTACACCTTC. Protein: CASSEIEGEGYTF. The rearrangement links TRBV2 to TRBJ1-2; D is possibly TRBD1 (6 bases). CDR3 length: 13 residues. The V gene lost 2 bases and the J gene lost 8 bases, with 12 bases spanning the gap. CDR1 and CDR2 (germline): SNHLY, FYNNEI.